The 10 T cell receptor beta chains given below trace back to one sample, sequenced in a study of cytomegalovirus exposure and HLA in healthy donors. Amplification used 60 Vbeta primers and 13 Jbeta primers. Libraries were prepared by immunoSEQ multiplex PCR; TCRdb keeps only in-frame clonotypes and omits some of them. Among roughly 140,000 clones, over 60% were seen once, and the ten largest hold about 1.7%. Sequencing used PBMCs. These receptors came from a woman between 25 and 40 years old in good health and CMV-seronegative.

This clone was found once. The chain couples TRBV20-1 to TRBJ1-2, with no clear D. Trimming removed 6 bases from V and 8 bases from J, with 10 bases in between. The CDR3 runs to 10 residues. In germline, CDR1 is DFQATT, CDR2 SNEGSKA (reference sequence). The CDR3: CSANEEGYTF. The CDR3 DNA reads TGCAGTGCCAACGAAGAGGGCTACACCTTC.

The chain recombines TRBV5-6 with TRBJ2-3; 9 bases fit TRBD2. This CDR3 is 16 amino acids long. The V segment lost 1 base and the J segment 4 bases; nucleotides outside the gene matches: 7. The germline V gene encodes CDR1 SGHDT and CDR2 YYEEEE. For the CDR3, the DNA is TGTGCCAGCAGCTTGATTAGCGGGGGTTATTCAGATACGCAGTATTTT. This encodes CASSLISGGYSDTQYF.

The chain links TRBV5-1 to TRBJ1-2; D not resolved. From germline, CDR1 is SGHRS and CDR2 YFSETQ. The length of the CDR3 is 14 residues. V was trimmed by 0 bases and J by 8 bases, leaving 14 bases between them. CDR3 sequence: CASSLEVGVWGYTF. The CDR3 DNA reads TGCGCCAGCAGCTTGGAAGTCGGAGTTTGGGGCTACACCTTC.

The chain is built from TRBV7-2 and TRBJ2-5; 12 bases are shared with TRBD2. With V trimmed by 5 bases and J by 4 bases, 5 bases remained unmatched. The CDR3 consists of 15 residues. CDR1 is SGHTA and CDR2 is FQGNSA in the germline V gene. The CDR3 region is CASSRLAGEGETQYF. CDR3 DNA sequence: TGTGCCAGCAGCCGACTAGCGGGGGAGGGAGAGACCCAGTACTTC.

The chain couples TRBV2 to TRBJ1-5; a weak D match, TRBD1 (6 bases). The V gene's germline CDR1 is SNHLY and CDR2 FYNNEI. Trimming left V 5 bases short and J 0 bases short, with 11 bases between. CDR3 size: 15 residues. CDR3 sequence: CASSTDRLSNQPQHF. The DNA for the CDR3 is TGTGCCAGCAGTACGGACAGACTTAGCAATCAGCCCCAGCATTTT.

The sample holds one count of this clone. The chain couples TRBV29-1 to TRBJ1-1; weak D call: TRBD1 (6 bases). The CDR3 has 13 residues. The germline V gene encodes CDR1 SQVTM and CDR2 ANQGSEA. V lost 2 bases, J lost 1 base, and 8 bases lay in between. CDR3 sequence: CSVERGTNTEAFF. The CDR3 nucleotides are TGCAGCGTTGAAAGGGGGACGAACACTGAAGCTTTCTTT. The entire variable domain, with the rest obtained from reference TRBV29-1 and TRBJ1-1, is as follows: SAVISQKPSRDICQRGTSLTIQCQVDSQVTMMFWYRQQPGQSLTLIATANQGSEATYESGFVIDKFPISRPNLTFSTLTVSNMSPEDSSIYLCSVERGTNTEAFFGQGTRLTVV.

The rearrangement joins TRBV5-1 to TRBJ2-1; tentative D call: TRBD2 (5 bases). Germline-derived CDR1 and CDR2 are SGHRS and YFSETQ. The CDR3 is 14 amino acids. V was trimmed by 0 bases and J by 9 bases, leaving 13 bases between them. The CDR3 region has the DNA TGCGCCAGCAGCTTGGCGAGACTAACCTTTGAGCAGTTCTTC. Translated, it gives CASSLARLTFEQFF.

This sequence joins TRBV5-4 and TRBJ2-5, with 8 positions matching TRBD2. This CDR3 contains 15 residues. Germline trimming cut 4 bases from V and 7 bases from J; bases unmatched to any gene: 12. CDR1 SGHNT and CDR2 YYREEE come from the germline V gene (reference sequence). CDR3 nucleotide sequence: TGTGCCAGCAGCCCAGCCAGCGGGGGTCCCAGGACCCAGTACTTC. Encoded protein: CASSPASGGPRTQYF. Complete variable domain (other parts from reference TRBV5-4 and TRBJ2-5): ETGVTQSPTHLIKTRGQQVTLRCSSQSGHNTVSWYQQALGQGPQFIFQYYREEENGRGNFPPRFSGLQFPNYSSELNVNALELDDSALYLCASSPASGGPRTQYFGPGTRLLVL.

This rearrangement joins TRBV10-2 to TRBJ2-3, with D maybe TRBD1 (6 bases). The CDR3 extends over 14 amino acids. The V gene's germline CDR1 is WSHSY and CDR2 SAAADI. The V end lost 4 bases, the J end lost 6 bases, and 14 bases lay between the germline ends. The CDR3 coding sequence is TGCGCCAGCAGTGGAGCACAGGGTAGGGATACGCAGTATTTT. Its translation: CASSGAQGRDTQYF.

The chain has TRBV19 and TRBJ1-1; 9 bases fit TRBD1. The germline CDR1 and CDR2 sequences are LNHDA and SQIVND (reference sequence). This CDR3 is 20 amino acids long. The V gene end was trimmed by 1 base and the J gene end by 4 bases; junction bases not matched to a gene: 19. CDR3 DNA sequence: TGTGCCAGTAGTATAGTAGGACAGGGGTCTTCGGTTGGCCCTCGCACTGAAGCTTTCTTT. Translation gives CASSIVGQGSSVGPRTEAFF.